The present entry profiles one T cell receptor (beta chain) with its context. Antigen: not known. The sample originates from a study of T cell repertoires in cytomegalovirus infection. Study-level background: An indication of both CMV infection and matching HLA type came from public TCR beta signatures.

Per germline, CDR1 MNHEY and CDR2 SVGEGT. The J segment lost 3 bases and the V segment lost 2 bases, leaving 3 bases of the junction unmatched. CDR3 size: 14 residues. TCRdb passed the reads through MiXCR, listing each CDR3 protein once. The sample includes hundreds of thousands of distinct CDR3 sequences, 20% to 25% of them seen just once. Study observations and caveats: HLA-C-restricted CMV-specific TCR beta clonotypes prevailed in the ex vivo response.

This sequence joins TRBV6-2 or TRBV6-3 and TRBJ2-7; TRBD1 agrees at 8 bases. This TCR was sampled from a human donor in good health (CMV status not recorded). Some clones in this sample may be carry-over from other donors' samples. Sequencing input: CD8+ T cells from PBMCs. CDR3 amino acids: CASSYDRGYYEQYV. As DNA, the CDR3 is TGTGCCAGCAGTTACGACAGGGGTTACTACGAGCAGTACGTC.